This T cell receptor beta chain was observed in a study of cytomegalovirus exposure and HLA in healthy donors (dated by TCRdb to about 2017). In the study overall: An earlier analysis of several hundred of the donors reported about 250 Gb of sequence data and about 100 million unique TCR beta sequences from 150 million to 200 million T cells. Of the roughly 420 genotyped donors, 80% to 90% were placed in the genetic ancestry cluster associated with self-reported Caucasian donors. Around 300 gigabases of sequencing data and 78 million or so unique TCR sequences were included in an early release covering roughly 600 HLA-typed donors. In an earlier analysis of a few hundred of the donors, high-throughput TCR beta sequencing was used to judge whether each TCR beta V gene segment behaved as functional or pseudogenic. Donor age, sex, ethnicity and CMV serostatus were collected together with the repertoire data. A later genetic analysis took genome-wide SNP genotypes for about 55% of the roughly 670 donors and used that subset as a discovery cohort. In the later analysis, no new phenotypic data were used to find candidate immune exposures; instead, reliance was placed on TCR beta sequences and their occurrence across donors. Class I and class II HLA loci were covered by the typing at four-digit resolution. To predict cytomegalovirus infection status, the study combined high-throughput TCR immunosequencing, statistical association of individual TCRs with disease status, and machine learning. Because of strong linkage in the cohort, roughly five DR-DQ haplotypes were treated as single units for association and clustering. In a later analysis, previously published TCR beta repertoires from roughly 710 donors were re-analyzed and high-resolution HLA genotyping was added so that TCR occurrence patterns could be studied. All discovery cohort repertoires had been generated on a single sequencing platform. A separate validation cohort of 100 to 150 different subjects was used in addition to the 666-subject first cohort. The number of donors typed differed by locus, with roughly 629-640 for A, B, C, DRB1 and DQB1, around 520 for DQA1, 600 to 610 for DPA1, and approximately 470 for DPB1. The study used immunosequencing to profile the T cell repertoires of 670 or so subjects and linked those repertoires to cytomegalovirus serostatus. The study aimed to test whether signatures of past pathogen exposure could be identified by cataloging public T cell receptors. Across 398 genotyped donors of the cohort, an average of about 200,000 unique TCR beta nucleotide sequences per donor were sequenced, and 15% to 20% of those sequences were non-productive.

The CDR3 spans 14 residues, from the cysteine through the phenylalanine. Only the CDR3 part of the read is kept: 42 bases, read in frame from the first base. Relative to germline, V is missing 6 bases and J is missing 9 bases, with 13 bases of the junction outside any gene match. The library was made by the immunoSEQ multiplex PCR assay. The multiplex PCR relied on a mix of 60 forward primers for TCR Vbeta segments and 13 reverse primers for TCR Jbeta segments. Amplification of the CDR3 region of rearranged TCR beta genes was performed with a multiplex PCR assay on genomic DNA. Amplified TCR beta libraries were sequenced as 87-base-pair reads on the Illumina HiSeq System. Under the source paper's analysis protocol: A later analysis counted about 80 million unique TCR beta chains across the 500 to 850 repertoires, and some 11 million of these chains were shared by at least two donors. A nearest-neighbor algorithm error-corrected the raw reads and collapsed the reads into unique sequences, merging closely related sequences to remove PCR and sequencing errors. CDR3 sequences were aligned to IMGT reference sequences to assign V, D and J gene segments. Each retained sequence needed at least a six-nucleotide match to both a V gene segment and a J gene segment. A rearrangement was called productive if the CDR3 had no stop codons and remained in frame with V and J, and every other rearrangement was called non-productive. Following IMGT convention, CDR3 was defined as the stretch from the second conserved V-encoded cysteine to the conserved J-encoded phenylalanine. In an earlier analysis of around 540 of the donors, sequences lacking an unambiguous match to a single V gene segment were excluded. In an earlier analysis of almost 600 of the donors, a V segment was called functional when productive rearrangements were above 56.7%, and segregating when the standard deviation between donors exceeded 5%. A statistical classification framework was developed to diagnose cytomegalovirus status using the catalog of TCR beta chain sequences. A later analysis assigned V and J genes by comparing TCR nucleotide sequences with IMGT/GENE-DB human TR gene sequences. Using the TCRdist pipeline, a later analysis assigned CDR3 sequences along with most-parsimonious VDJ recombination scenarios. In a later analysis, each TCR beta chain was defined by its CDR3 amino acid sequence together with its V-gene family, and reads lacking a unique V-gene family were excluded. A later analysis removed 592 highly shared, low-generation-probability nucleotide sequences to deal with suspected cross-contamination and a sequencing artifact. In a later analysis, a clonal expansion index for each public chain was calculated from normalized within-repertoire ranks of inferred template counts. A later analysis computed generation probabilities with a VDJ recombination model fitted to out-of-frame rearrangements, and checked the results against IGoR. A later analysis scored TCR-TCR, TCR-HLA and TCR-CMV co-occurrence with hypergeometric tests, applying a repertoire-size bias correction to TCR pairs. A later analysis estimated false discovery rates by permuting HLA or CMV assignments 20 times. In a later analysis, co-occurring TCRs were grouped using DBSCAN, and TCRdist sequence similarity was added for clustering within HLA-allele-positive subsets. Repertoires with fewer than 30,000 or more than 120,000 public chains, plus five repertoires with anomalous nucleotide sharing, were excluded from co-occurrence clustering. TCRdb limited this immuneACCESS table to in-frame rearrangements with V and J called. A share of clones is missing; checked studies link under half to unresolved V genes, and the rest is unexplained. V, J and clone size derive from that table, while D and trimming were established from the DNA sequence. The sample data list under 200,000 clones, and 77% of these were observed just once. The ten largest make up about 2.6% of the sample.

Remarks on this clone: Its antigen is unknown. No qualities accompany the bases; no much larger clone lies one base away.

Study-wide findings and limitations: Specific HLA alleles were associated with more than 15,000 TCR beta sequences at a false discovery rate of 0.05 in a later analysis. According to the authors, the approach could potentially be generalized to other disease states and immunological phenotypes. A further reported finding was that TCR beta sequences accurately predicted the HLA-A and HLA-B alleles for most subjects in the first cohort. In a later analysis, HLA-associated TCR beta chains were found to be more clonally expanded and to have lower generation probabilities than equally common non-associated chains. Assigning TCR associations to individual alleles was difficult when HLA alleles, especially DR and DQ, strongly co-occurred. Because counts were too low, some 17 rarely observed V segments, including chromosome 9 orphons, were excluded from the earlier analysis of 587 of the donors. According to a later analysis, parvovirus B19, influenza, CMV and Epstein-Barr virus appeared linked to several top co-occurrence clusters. In vitro tests confirmed that a few of the cytomegalovirus-associated TCR beta chains recognize cytomegalovirus antigens. The study gave a list of over 150 TCR beta chains associated with cytomegalovirus. According to a later genetic analysis, donors in an Asian-associated ancestry cluster had fewer N-insertions in productive TCRs than the approximately 630-donor mean. Most CMV-associated TCR beta chains appeared to be HLA-restricted in a later analysis, and the HLA associations seemed to be driven largely by CMV exposure. In a later analysis, the rate of TCR association differed among HLA loci, with DRB1 alleles having the most associated TCRs and HLA-C alleles having the fewest. A cluster of highly shared sequence variants was judged likely to represent a technical artifact of the sequencing pipeline. The classifier was reported to diagnose cytomegalovirus status with high specificity and sensitivity in both the original cohort and the validation cohort. Linkage disequilibrium might explain the correlated functional status among segregating V segments, but an unknown experimental factor could not be ruled out. Roughly uniform sequencing depth across donors was assumed in presence/absence analyses, although this assumption may not hold. CMV serostatus was the only immune exposure information available for the cohort. Across donors, most TCR sequences were observed very rarely, whereas some public TCRs were present in many individuals. An earlier analysis of approximately 530 of the donors showed that most TCR beta V segments appeared in productive rearrangements either about 90% or about 30% of the time, which broadly matched IMGT annotations. Because HLA typing was unavailable for some donors at each locus, only the typed subset was used in association tests. Some IMGT-functional V segments, including TRBV6-2 and TRBV6-3, could not be distinguished by the 87-base-pair reads and were therefore excluded. In a later genetic analysis, a missense DCLRE1C variant was associated with V-gene and J-gene trimming of TCR beta chains, and the association was replicated in an independent cohort. Only TCR beta chains were sequenced in this cohort, and the absence of alpha or paired-chain data limited detectable features.

The cohort consisted of 666 healthy bone marrow donors. At the time of sampling, every cohort member was nominally healthy, though immune exposures that went unrecorded were likely present. The donor tested CMV seropositive, placing the donor among the roughly 300 seropositive members of the cohort. Every donor gave a peripheral blood sample, and the peripheral blood mononuclear cells from that sample were used for TCR beta sequencing. Genomic DNA extraction from the blood cell samples was performed with the Qiagen DNeasy Blood Extraction Kit. This clonotype was sampled from a middle-aged woman in good health and CMV-seropositive. This sequence uses TRBV23-1 and TRBJ1-2; TRBD1 lines up with 7 middle nucleotides. TRBV23-1 is an open reading frame whose function is uncertain. Source material: PBMCs. The DNA reads as follows: TGCGCCAGCAGCCGCGAACCCGGGACAGTGAGCTACACCTTC. Translation gives CASSREPGTVSYTF.